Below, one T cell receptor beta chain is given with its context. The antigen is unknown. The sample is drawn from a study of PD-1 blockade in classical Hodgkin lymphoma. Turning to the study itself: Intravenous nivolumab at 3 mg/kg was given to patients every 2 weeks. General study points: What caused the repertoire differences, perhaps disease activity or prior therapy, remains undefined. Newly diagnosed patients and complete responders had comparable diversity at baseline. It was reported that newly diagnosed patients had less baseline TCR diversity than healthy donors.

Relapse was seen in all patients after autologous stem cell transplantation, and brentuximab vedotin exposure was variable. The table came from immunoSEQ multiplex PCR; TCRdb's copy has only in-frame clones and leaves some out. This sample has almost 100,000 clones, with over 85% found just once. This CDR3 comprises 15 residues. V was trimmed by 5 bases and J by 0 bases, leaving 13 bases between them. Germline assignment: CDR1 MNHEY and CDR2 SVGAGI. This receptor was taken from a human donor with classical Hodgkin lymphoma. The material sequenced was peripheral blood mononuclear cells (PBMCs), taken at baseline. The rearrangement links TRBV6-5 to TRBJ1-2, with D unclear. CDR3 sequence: CASSRRRTSNYGYTF. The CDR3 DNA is TGTGCCAGCAGTCGCAGACGGACCTCTAACTATGGCTACACCTTC.